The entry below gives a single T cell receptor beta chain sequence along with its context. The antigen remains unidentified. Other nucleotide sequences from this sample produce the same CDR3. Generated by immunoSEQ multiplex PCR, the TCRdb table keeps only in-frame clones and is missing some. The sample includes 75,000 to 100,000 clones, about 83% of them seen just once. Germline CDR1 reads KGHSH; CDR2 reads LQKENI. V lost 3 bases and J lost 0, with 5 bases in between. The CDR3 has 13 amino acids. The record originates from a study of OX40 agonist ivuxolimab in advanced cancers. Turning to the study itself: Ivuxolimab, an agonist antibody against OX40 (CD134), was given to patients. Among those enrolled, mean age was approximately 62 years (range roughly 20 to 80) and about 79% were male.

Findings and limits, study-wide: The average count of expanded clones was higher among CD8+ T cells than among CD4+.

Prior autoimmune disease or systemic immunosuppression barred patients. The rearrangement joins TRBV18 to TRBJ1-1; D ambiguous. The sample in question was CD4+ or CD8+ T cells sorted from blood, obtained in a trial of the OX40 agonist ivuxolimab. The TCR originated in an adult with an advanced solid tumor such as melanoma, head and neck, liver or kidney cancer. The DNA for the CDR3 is TGTGCCAGCTCACCTCGGCTGAACACTGAAGCTTTCTTT. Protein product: CASSPRLNTEAFF.